Listed below are T cell receptor beta chains from one sample, sequenced in a study of blood T cell repertoires in COVID-19. TCRdb's table, derived via immunoSEQ multiplex PCR, lists solely in-frame clones and lacks some. The sample yields roughly 90,000 clones, over 70% seen once. What was sequenced was peripheral blood. The source of these receptors is a woman older than 75 with active or convalescent COVID-19. The CDR3 runs from the conserved cysteine through the conserved F or W. Fields, in order: J gene, D gene, V gene, CDR3 length, clone size, CDR3 protein, CDR3 DNA. The D gene is left open where the match is weak. Expanded clones get a size class; other rows say once, few or many, or leave the size out.

j_gene: TRBJ2-2; d_gene: TRBD2; v_gene: TRBV7-7; len: 16; abundance: .; CDR3aa: CASSLVLAGITGELFF; CDR3nt: TGTGCTAGCAGCTTAGTACTAGCGGGAATAACCGGGGAGCTGTTTTTT
j_gene: TRBJ1-3; d_gene: .; v_gene: TRBV5-1; len: 16; abundance: .; CDR3aa: CASSLAGAGYGNTIYF; CDR3nt: TGCGCCAGCAGCTTGGCAGGGGCAGGATACGGAAACACCATATATTTT
j_gene: TRBJ1-3; d_gene: TRBD1; v_gene: TRBV4-1; len: 13; abundance: .; CDR3aa: CASSQTGVNTIYF; CDR3nt: TGCGCCAGCAGCCAAACAGGGGTTAACACCATATATTTT
j_gene: TRBJ2-1; d_gene: TRBD2; v_gene: TRBV18; len: 16; abundance: .; CDR3aa: CASSFPTSGRPDEQFF; CDR3nt: TGTGCCAGCTCCTTTCCGACTAGCGGGAGACCCGATGAGCAGTTCTTC
j_gene: TRBJ1-5; d_gene: .; v_gene: TRBV19; len: 16; abundance: .; CDR3aa: CASSMWGQDSNQPQHF; CDR3nt: TGTGCCAGTAGTATGTGGGGGCAGGATAGCAATCAGCCCCAGCATTTT
j_gene: TRBJ2-1; d_gene: .; v_gene: TRBV27; len: 16; abundance: .; CDR3aa: CASSLSGHPAYNEQFF; CDR3nt: TGTGCCAGCAGTTTATCGGGACATCCCGCGTACAATGAGCAGTTCTTC
j_gene: TRBJ2-7; d_gene: .; v_gene: TRBV3-1/TRBV3-2; len: 14; abundance: .; CDR3aa: CASSQEAQIYEQYF; CDR3nt: TGTGCCAGCAGCCAAGAGGCTCAGATCTACGAGCAGTACTTC
j_gene: TRBJ1-4; d_gene: TRBD1; v_gene: TRBV28; len: 16; abundance: .; CDR3aa: CASSPQWDRDGEKLFF; CDR3nt: TGTGCCAGCAGTCCACAGTGGGACAGGGATGGGGAAAAACTGTTTTTT
j_gene: TRBJ1-6; d_gene: .; v_gene: TRBV28; len: 12; abundance: .; CDR3aa: CASSITRSPLHF; CDR3nt: TGTGCCAGCAGTATAACGCGGTCACCCCTCCACTTT
j_gene: TRBJ2-7; d_gene: .; v_gene: TRBV27; len: 15; abundance: .; CDR3aa: CASSLFATAPYEQYF; CDR3nt: TGTGCCAGCAGTTTGTTCGCGACAGCCCCCTACGAGCAGTACTTC
j_gene: TRBJ2-5; d_gene: TRBD2; v_gene: TRBV3-1/TRBV3-2; len: 18; abundance: .; CDR3aa: CASSQQGLAGGIQETQYF; CDR3nt: TGTGCCAGCAGCCAACAGGGACTAGCGGGGGGAATCCAAGAGACCCAGTACTTC
j_gene: TRBJ2-7; d_gene: TRBD2; v_gene: TRBV18; len: 15; abundance: .; CDR3aa: CASSGERAGGVEQYF; CDR3nt: TGTGCCAGCTCAGGGGAAAGAGCGGGAGGAGTCGAGCAGTACTTC
j_gene: TRBJ1-1; d_gene: TRBD1; v_gene: TRBV5-1; len: 14; abundance: .; CDR3aa: CASSPGTANTEAFF; CDR3nt: TGCGCCAGCAGCCCGGGGACAGCGAACACTGAAGCTTTCTTT
j_gene: TRBJ2-7; d_gene: .; v_gene: TRBV21-1; len: 11; abundance: .; CDR3aa: CASKGVYEQYF; CDR3nt: TGTGCCAGCAAGGGGGTATACGAGCAGTACTTC
j_gene: TRBJ2-5; d_gene: TRBD1; v_gene: TRBV4-1; len: 20; abundance: .; CDR3aa: CASSYPGQGAFGSHEETQYF; CDR3nt: TGCGCCAGCAGCTATCCGGGACAGGGGGCCTTCGGTTCCCACGAAGAGACCCAGTACTTC
j_gene: TRBJ2-5; d_gene: TRBD2; v_gene: TRBV25-1; len: 16; abundance: .; CDR3aa: CASSEYGGSGRETQYF; CDR3nt: TGTGCCAGCAGTGAATACGGGGGTAGCGGGAGAGAGACCCAGTACTTC
j_gene: TRBJ2-7; d_gene: .; v_gene: TRBV27; len: 12; abundance: .; CDR3aa: CASSLGGGEQYF; CDR3nt: TGTGCCAGCAGTTTGGGTGGAGGGGAGCAGTACTTC
j_gene: TRBJ2-2; d_gene: TRBD1; v_gene: TRBV6-4; len: 14; abundance: .; CDR3aa: CASRQDRAAGELFF; CDR3nt: TGTGCCAGCAGGCAAGACAGGGCGGCCGGGGAGCTGTTTTTT
j_gene: TRBJ2-2; d_gene: TRBD1; v_gene: TRBV2; len: 16; abundance: .; CDR3aa: CASSESGQGGTGELFF; CDR3nt: TGTGCCAGCAGTGAGTCGGGACAGGGTGGCACCGGGGAGCTGTTTTTT
j_gene: TRBJ1-1; d_gene: .; v_gene: TRBV30; len: 15; abundance: few; CDR3aa: CAWTHLGALDTEAFF; CDR3nt: TGTGCCTGGACCCACCTGGGGGCTCTGGACACTGAAGCTTTCTTT
j_gene: TRBJ2-5; d_gene: TRBD2; v_gene: TRBV6-2/TRBV6-3; len: 17; abundance: .; CDR3aa: CASSSAGLAGGGETQYF; CDR3nt: TGTGCCAGCAGTTCCGCGGGACTAGCGGGGGGGGGAGAGACCCAGTACTTC
j_gene: TRBJ1-5; d_gene: .; v_gene: TRBV28; len: 14; abundance: .; CDR3aa: CASSLRLARQPQHF; CDR3nt: TGTGCCAGCAGTTTACGGTTAGCCCGTCAGCCCCAGCATTTT
j_gene: TRBJ2-1; d_gene: TRBD2; v_gene: TRBV28; len: 15; abundance: .; CDR3aa: CASSPTSGRANEQFF; CDR3nt: TGTGCCAGCAGCCCTACTAGCGGGAGGGCCAATGAGCAGTTCTTC
j_gene: TRBJ2-7; d_gene: TRBD1; v_gene: TRBV7-9; len: 14; abundance: .; CDR3aa: CASSYGTGADEQYF; CDR3nt: TGTGCCAGCAGCTACGGGACAGGGGCAGACGAGCAGTACTTC
j_gene: TRBJ2-7; d_gene: TRBD2; v_gene: TRBV7-2; len: 14; abundance: .; CDR3aa: CASSSRGGSYEQYF; CDR3nt: TGTGCCAGCAGCTCCCGGGGGGGTTCCTACGAGCAGTACTTC
j_gene: TRBJ1-1; d_gene: .; v_gene: TRBV10-1; len: 12; abundance: .; CDR3aa: CASSVTNGEAFF; CDR3nt: TGCGCCAGCAGTGTCACGAACGGTGAAGCTTTCTTT
j_gene: TRBJ1-1; d_gene: TRBD1; v_gene: TRBV5-4; len: 18; abundance: .; CDR3aa: CASAPGTGGLIANTEAFF; CDR3nt: TGTGCCAGCGCCCCCGGGACAGGGGGACTTATTGCGAACACTGAAGCTTTCTTT
j_gene: TRBJ1-1; d_gene: .; v_gene: TRBV3-1/TRBV3-2; len: 18; abundance: .; CDR3aa: CASSRGPGYMITGTEAFF; CDR3nt: TGTGCCAGCAGCCGGGGGCCAGGGTATATGATAACGGGCACTGAAGCTTTCTTT
j_gene: TRBJ2-1; d_gene: TRBD2; v_gene: TRBV3-1/TRBV3-2; len: 15; abundance: once; CDR3aa: CATSTSGPLYNEQFF; CDR3nt: TGTGCCACCTCGACTAGCGGTCCCCTTTACAATGAGCAGTTCTTC
j_gene: TRBJ1-1; d_gene: .; v_gene: TRBV27; len: 13; abundance: .; CDR3aa: CASSLRGNTEAFF; CDR3nt: TGTGCCAGCAGTTTACGGGGGAACACTGAAGCTTTCTTT
j_gene: TRBJ2-3; d_gene: .; v_gene: TRBV5-3; len: 14; abundance: .; CDR3aa: CAGGEGGCTDTQYF; CDR3nt: TGTGCCGGCGGGGAGGGGGGTTGCACAGATACGCAGTATTTT
j_gene: TRBJ1-3; d_gene: .; v_gene: TRBV19; len: 11; abundance: .; CDR3aa: CASSISNTIYF; CDR3nt: TGTGCCAGTAGTATTTCGAACACCATATATTTT
j_gene: TRBJ2-3; d_gene: TRBD2; v_gene: TRBV18; len: 14; abundance: .; CDR3aa: CASSSGGGTDTQYF; CDR3nt: TGTGCCAGCTCATCCGGCGGGGGGACAGATACGCAGTATTTT
j_gene: TRBJ2-3; d_gene: .; v_gene: TRBV11-2; len: 15; abundance: .; CDR3aa: CASSPTRLAADTQYF; CDR3nt: TGTGCCAGCAGCCCGACCCGCCTAGCAGCAGATACGCAGTATTTT
j_gene: TRBJ1-1; d_gene: TRBD1; v_gene: TRBV2; len: 13; abundance: .; CDR3aa: CASSEATGVGAFF; CDR3nt: TGTGCCAGCAGTGAGGCTACAGGGGTGGGAGCTTTCTTT
j_gene: TRBJ2-2; d_gene: .; v_gene: TRBV9; len: 16; abundance: .; CDR3aa: CASSPVSGGYTGELFF; CDR3nt: TGTGCCAGCAGCCCCGTCTCGGGGGGCTACACCGGGGAGCTGTTTTTT
j_gene: TRBJ1-1; d_gene: .; v_gene: TRBV28; len: 10; abundance: many; CDR3aa: CATREAEAFF; CDR3nt: TGTGCCACCAGGGAGGCTGAAGCTTTCTTT
j_gene: TRBJ2-7; d_gene: .; v_gene: TRBV11-2; len: 14; abundance: .; CDR3aa: CASSLDWSVGEQYF; CDR3nt: TGTGCCAGCAGCTTAGATTGGAGTGTGGGTGAGCAGTACTTC
j_gene: TRBJ2-7; d_gene: TRBD1; v_gene: TRBV27; len: 16; abundance: .; CDR3aa: CASSSPPGQELYEQYF; CDR3nt: TGTGCCAGCAGTTCACCTCCGGGACAGGAACTCTACGAGCAGTACTTC
j_gene: TRBJ1-5; d_gene: TRBD1; v_gene: TRBV3-1/TRBV3-2; len: 15; abundance: .; CDR3aa: CASSQETTGAQPQHF; CDR3nt: TGTGCCAGCAGCCAAGAAACGACAGGGGCTCAGCCCCAGCATTTT
j_gene: TRBJ2-3; d_gene: TRBD2; v_gene: TRBV5-6; len: 16; abundance: .; CDR3aa: CASSSSGGRSTDTQYF; CDR3nt: TGTGCCAGCAGCTCTAGCGGGGGACGTAGCACAGATACGCAGTATTTT
j_gene: TRBJ1-6; d_gene: TRBD1; v_gene: TRBV6-6; len: 19; abundance: .; CDR3aa: CASSWVGDRGTSYNSPLHF; CDR3nt: TGTGCCAGCAGCTGGGTAGGAGACAGGGGGACCTCCTATAATTCACCCCTCCACTTT
j_gene: TRBJ2-7; d_gene: .; v_gene: TRBV7-8; len: 15; abundance: .; CDR3aa: CASSKGFPGAYEQYF; CDR3nt: TGTGCCAGCAGCAAAGGATTCCCAGGGGCCTACGAGCAGTACTTC
j_gene: TRBJ1-2; d_gene: .; v_gene: TRBV19; len: 14; abundance: .; CDR3aa: CASSSMGGNYGYTF; CDR3nt: TGTGCCAGTAGTTCCATGGGGGGGAACTATGGCTACACCTTC
j_gene: TRBJ1-2; d_gene: TRBD1; v_gene: TRBV6-2/TRBV6-3; len: 16; abundance: .; CDR3aa: CASSYSSGGGIYGYTF; CDR3nt: TGTGCCAGCAGTTACTCGTCCGGAGGGGGCATCTATGGCTACACCTTC
j_gene: TRBJ2-2; d_gene: .; v_gene: TRBV3-1/TRBV3-2; len: 12; abundance: .; CDR3aa: CASRFQTGELFF; CDR3nt: TGTGCCAGCAGGTTTCAGACCGGGGAGCTGTTTTTT
j_gene: TRBJ2-3; d_gene: .; v_gene: TRBV19; len: 13; abundance: .; CDR3aa: CASSIDRADTQYF; CDR3nt: TGTGCCAGTAGTATAGACAGGGCAGATACGCAGTATTTT
j_gene: TRBJ2-2; d_gene: TRBD1; v_gene: TRBV7-8; len: 19; abundance: .; CDR3aa: CASSSLIAGQGLGTGELFF; CDR3nt: TGTGCCAGCAGCTCTTTAATAGCCGGACAGGGGCTAGGGACCGGGGAGCTGTTTTTT
j_gene: TRBJ2-7; d_gene: .; v_gene: TRBV7-9; len: 13; abundance: .; CDR3aa: CASSPPGVYEQYF; CDR3nt: TGTGCCAGCAGCCCACCAGGGGTGTACGAGCAGTACTTC
j_gene: TRBJ1-5; d_gene: .; v_gene: TRBV6-5; len: 14; abundance: .; CDR3aa: CASSRGGADQPQHF; CDR3nt: TGTGCCAGCAGCCGAGGGGGGGCGGATCAGCCCCAGCATTTT
j_gene: TRBJ1-2; d_gene: TRBD1; v_gene: TRBV28; len: 16; abundance: .; CDR3aa: CASSLGGTGEFKGYTF; CDR3nt: TGTGCCAGCAGTTTAGGTGGTACAGGGGAGTTTAAAGGCTACACCTTC
j_gene: TRBJ2-1; d_gene: .; v_gene: TRBV30; len: 13; abundance: .; CDR3aa: CAWNHGLEYEQFF; CDR3nt: TGTGCCTGGAACCACGGTCTAGAATATGAGCAGTTCTTC
j_gene: TRBJ2-6; d_gene: TRBD1; v_gene: TRBV29-1; len: 14; abundance: .; CDR3aa: CSVSTGAGANVLTF; CDR3nt: TGCAGCGTTTCTACAGGGGCTGGGGCCAACGTCCTGACTTTC
j_gene: TRBJ2-3; d_gene: .; v_gene: TRBV12-1; len: 23; abundance: .; CDR3aa: CASSCPYHRCLAGGRSRTDTQYF; CDR3nt: TGTGCCAGCAGCTGCCCATACCACAGGTGTCTAGCGGGGGGGAGGAGTAGAACAGATACGCAGTATTTT